These 13 T cell receptor beta chains were all obtained from the same sample, sequenced in a study of blood T cells in healthy people across ages. It was with a sample-barcoded 5' primer and a J-beta primer mix that a second PCR of roughly 6 to 12 cycles was run. From the 5' RACE reads, TCRdb called clonotypes with MiXCR, one entry per CDR3 protein. The sample includes 600,000 to 1,000,000 distinct CDR3 sequences, roughly 25% of them seen just once. The same sample was also studied in work on T cells of mothers and their children.

The material sequenced was blood. The receptors stem from a boy aged 5-17 years in good health.

In this sample, this clonotype turned up a few times. This chain connects TRBV7-2 to TRBJ2-3; D is uncertain. The CDR3 has 14 amino acids. The V gene's germline CDR1 is SGHTA and CDR2 FQGNSA. The germline V and J ends were trimmed by 5 bases and 10 bases, with 19 bases remaining between them. CDR3 DNA sequence: TGTGCCAGCAGCCCAGTGGAACTTTTGGTTCCGCAGTATTTT. Its protein product is CASSPVELLVPQYF. Variable domain in full (rest from reference TRBV7-2 and TRBJ2-3): GAGVSQSPSNKVTEKGKDVELRCDPISGHTALYWYRQSLGQGLEFLIYFQGNSAPDKSGLPSDRFSAERTGGSVSTLTIQRTQQEDSAVYLCASSPVELLVPQYFGPGTRLTVL.

This clonotype was seen just once. The chain joins TRBV12-3 or TRBV12-4 to TRBJ1-5; the D gene is possibly TRBD1 (5 bases). There are 15 residues in the CDR3. Trimming left V 5 bases short and J 5 bases short, with 16 bases between. The DNA for the CDR3 is TGTGCCAGCAGTGCCCGGGACCACCCCGATCAGCCCCAGCATTTT. It codes for CASSARDHPDQPQHF.

This clonotype was seen only a few times. The J gene is TRBJ2-7, the V gene TRBV15; D could derive from TRBD1 or TRBD2 (5 bases each). V was shortened by 0 bases and J by 0 bases, with 9 bases between the two germline ends. CDR3 length equals 15 residues. The germline CDR1 and CDR2 sequences are LNHNV and YYDKDF (reference sequence). The CDR3 region has the DNA TGTGCCACCAGCAGAGATGTGGGACCCTCCTACGAGCAGTACTTC. Translation gives CATSRDVGPSYEQYF.

V is TRBV6-1 and J is TRBJ2-1, with D tentatively TRBD1 or TRBD2 (5 bases each). The CDR3 loop spans 16 amino acids. V dropped 5 bases and J dropped 0 bases, with 14 bases sitting between them. Per germline, CDR1 MNHNS and CDR2 SASEGT. CDR3 in amino acids: CASSPRGRSSYNEQFF. DNA for the CDR3: TGTGCCAGCAGTCCCCGGGGCAGGAGCTCCTACAATGAGCAGTTCTTC.

The rearrangement links TRBV12-3 or TRBV12-4 to TRBJ2-7; D possibly corresponds to TRBD2 (5 bases). This CDR3 spans 13 amino acids. Between the trimmed V and J ends, which lost 3 bases and 5 bases, there was a span of 11 bases. CDR3 region: CASSLDLGDEQYF. CDR3 in DNA: TGTGCCAGCAGTTTGGACCTCGGGGACGAGCAGTACTTC.

This chain uses TRBV10-3 with TRBJ2-4, with 8 bases lining up with TRBD1. V shed 6 bases and J 3 bases; nucleotides not matched to a gene: 7. From germline, CDR1 is ENHRY and CDR2 SYGVKD. The CDR3 loop spans 15 amino acids. CDR3 sequence (DNA): TGTGCCATCAGCGGGACAGGAGATTACAAAAACATTCAGTACTTC. This sequence encodes CAISGTGDYKNIQYF.

With respect to this clonotype: At one end, the junction sequence differs from germline, possibly due to a read error. V is TRBV12-3 or TRBV12-4 and J is TRBJ2-5, with TRBD2 matching over 8 bases. The CDR3 totals 15 residues. DNA for the CDR3: TGTGCCAGCAGTTCGTCAGCGGGAGTGGTAGAGATCCAGTACTTC. Its protein product is CASSSSAGVVEIQYF.

The genes are TRBV7-8 and TRBJ2-2; 11 nucleotides match TRBD1. The CDR3 is made up of 18 amino acids. Germline V gene sequence: CDR1 SGHVS, CDR2 FQNEAQ. Trimming removed 7 bases from V and 1 base from J; junction bases left unmatched: 11. This chain's CDR3 is CASTGGTGGNLNTGELFF. The CDR3 DNA is TGTGCCAGCACCGGGGGGACAGGGGGTAATCTGAACACCGGGGAGCTGTTTTTT.

The chain combines TRBV4-3 with TRBJ1-2; a possible D gene is TRBD1 (6 bases). This CDR3 is built from 14 residues. The ends were cut back, 4 bases at V and 4 bases at J, with 13 bases in the middle. Germline V lookup: CDR1 LGHNA, CDR2 YSLEER. CDR3 in amino acids: CASSPSGASYGYTF. CDR3 bases: TGCGCCAGCAGCCCCTCGGGGGCGAGCTATGGCTACACCTTC.

The chain joins TRBV4-1 to TRBJ1-2; the D gene is possibly TRBD1 (5 bases). The CDR3 consists of 14 residues. Germline lookup yields CDR1 MGHRA and CDR2 YSYEKL. Trimming stripped 1 base from V and 5 bases from J, with 11 bases between. CDR3 loop: CASSQVCRDYGYTF. The DNA for the CDR3 is TGCGCCAGCAGCCAAGTTTGCAGGGATTATGGCTACACCTTC.

This chain uses TRBV4-1 with TRBJ2-1; D is possibly TRBD1 (5 bases). V was trimmed by 4 bases and J by 12 bases, leaving 19 bases between them. The CDR3 is 14 residues long. Germline V gene lookup returns CDR1 MGHRA and CDR2 YSYEKL. The DNA of the CDR3 is TGCGCCAGCAGCCCCCCCTGGGGCGCCGGAGTGCAGTTCTTC. Translating gives CASSPPWGAGVQFF.

This clonotype occurred a few times. This chain links TRBV28 with TRBJ2-1; 10 bases match TRBD2. The CDR3 extends over 17 amino acids. V was pared by 5 bases and J by 7 bases, with 14 bases of the junction left unmatched. Germline V gives CDR1 MDHEN, CDR2 SYDVKM. CDR3 sequence: CASSPRLLAGVGNEQFF. For the CDR3, the DNA is TGTGCCAGCAGTCCGAGATTGCTAGCGGGAGTTGGAAATGAGCAGTTCTTC.

This clonotype showed up just a few times. J is TRBJ2-5 and V is TRBV18, with D unclear. V gave up 3 bases and J gave up 5 bases, with 13 bases separating them. The CDR3 runs 14 residues. Germline CDR1 KGHSH, CDR2 LQKENI. The CDR3 loop reads CASSPPKPLETQYF. The CDR3, as DNA: TGTGCCAGCTCACCTCCGAAACCCCTGGAGACCCAGTACTTC.